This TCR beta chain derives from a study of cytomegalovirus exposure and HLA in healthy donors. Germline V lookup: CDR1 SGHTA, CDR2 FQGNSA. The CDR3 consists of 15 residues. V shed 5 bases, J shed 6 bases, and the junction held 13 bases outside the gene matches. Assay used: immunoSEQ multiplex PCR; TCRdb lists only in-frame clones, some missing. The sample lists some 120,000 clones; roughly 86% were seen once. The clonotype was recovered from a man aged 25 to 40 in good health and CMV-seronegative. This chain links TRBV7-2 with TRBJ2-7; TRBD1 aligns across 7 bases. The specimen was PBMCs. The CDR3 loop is CASSPRQGTRSEQYF. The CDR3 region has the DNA TGTGCCAGCAGCCCGAGACAGGGAACAAGGTCCGAGCAGTACTTC.